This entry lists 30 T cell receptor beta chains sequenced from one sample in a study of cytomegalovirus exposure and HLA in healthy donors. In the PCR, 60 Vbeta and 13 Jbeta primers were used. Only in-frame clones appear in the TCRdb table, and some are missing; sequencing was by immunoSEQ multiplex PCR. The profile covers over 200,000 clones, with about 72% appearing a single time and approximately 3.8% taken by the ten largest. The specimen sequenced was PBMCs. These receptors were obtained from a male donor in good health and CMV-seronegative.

CDR3 protein: CASSYGTGGYNEQFF. The CDR3 region has the DNA TGTGCCAGCAGCTACGGGACAGGGGGCTACAATGAGCAGTTCTTC. The rearrangement joins TRBV7-3 to TRBJ2-1; TRBD1 matches 11 bases. The CDR3 is made up of 15 amino acids. Trimming removed 4 bases from V and 3 bases from J; junction bases left unmatched: 2. In germline, CDR1 is SGHTA, CDR2 FQGTGA.

This CDR3 reads CASSGFTGSREEQFF. The CDR3 coding sequence is TGTGCCAGCAGTGGTTTCACGGGTTCCCGCGAAGAGCAGTTCTTC. V gene TRBV25-1 combines with J gene TRBJ2-1; D unresolved. From germline, CDR1 is MGHDK and CDR2 SYGVNS. Trimming took off 4 bases at V and 10 bases at J, with 20 bases between the two ends. The CDR3 totals 15 residues.

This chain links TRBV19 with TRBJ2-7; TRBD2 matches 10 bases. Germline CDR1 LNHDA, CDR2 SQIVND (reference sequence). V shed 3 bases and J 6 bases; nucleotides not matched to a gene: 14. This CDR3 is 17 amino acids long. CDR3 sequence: CASSMGRESGGDSEQYF. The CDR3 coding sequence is TGTGCCAGTAGTATGGGGCGGGAGAGCGGGGGGGACTCCGAGCAGTACTTC.

Here the CDR3 reads CASSVVSSGRVNTQYF. The CDR3 region has the DNA TGTGCCAGCAGCGTAGTATCTAGCGGGAGAGTAAATACGCAGTATTTT. This chain connects TRBV7-2 to TRBJ2-3, with 10 bases identical to TRBD2. CDR3 size: 16 residues. V was clipped by 5 bases and J by 7 bases; unmatched bases: 12. The germline V gene encodes CDR1 SGHTA and CDR2 FQGNSA.

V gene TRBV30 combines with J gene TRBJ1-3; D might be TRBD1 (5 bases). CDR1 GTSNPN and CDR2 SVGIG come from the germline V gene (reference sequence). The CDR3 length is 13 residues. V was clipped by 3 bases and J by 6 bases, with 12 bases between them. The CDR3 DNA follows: TGTGCCTGGAGAGGCGACAGTCCAAACACCATATATTTT. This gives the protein CAWRGDSPNTIYF.

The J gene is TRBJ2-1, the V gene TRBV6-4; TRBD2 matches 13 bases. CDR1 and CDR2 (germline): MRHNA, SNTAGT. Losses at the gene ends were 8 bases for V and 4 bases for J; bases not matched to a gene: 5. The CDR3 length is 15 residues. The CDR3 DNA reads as TGTGCCAGCCGACTAGCGGGAGGCACTTACAATGAGCAGTTCTTC. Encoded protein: CASRLAGGTYNEQFF.

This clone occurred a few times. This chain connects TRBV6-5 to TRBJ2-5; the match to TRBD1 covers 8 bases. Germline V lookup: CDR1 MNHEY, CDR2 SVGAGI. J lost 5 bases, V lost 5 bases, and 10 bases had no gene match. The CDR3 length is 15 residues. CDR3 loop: CASSLISTGAETQYF. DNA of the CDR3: TGTGCCAGCAGTCTTATTTCGACAGGGGCGGAGACCCAGTACTTC.

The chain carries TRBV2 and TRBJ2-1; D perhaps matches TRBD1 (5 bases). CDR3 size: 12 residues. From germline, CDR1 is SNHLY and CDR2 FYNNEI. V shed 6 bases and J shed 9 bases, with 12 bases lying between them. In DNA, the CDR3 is TGTGCCAGCAGACCAGACAGCTCTGAGCAGTTCTTC. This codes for CASRPDSSEQFF. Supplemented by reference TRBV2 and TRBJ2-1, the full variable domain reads EPEVTQTPSHQVTQMGQEVILRCVPISNHLYFYWYRQILGQKVEFLVSFYNNEISEKSEIFDDQFSVERPDGSNFTLKIRSTKLEDSAMYFCASRPDSSEQFFGPGTRLTVL.

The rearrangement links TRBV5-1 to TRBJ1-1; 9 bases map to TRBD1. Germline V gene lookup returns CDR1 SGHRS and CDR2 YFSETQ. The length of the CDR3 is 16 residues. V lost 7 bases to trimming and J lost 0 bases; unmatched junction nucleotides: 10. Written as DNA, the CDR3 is TGCGCCAGCCCCGACAGGCGACAGGGGGTGAACACTGAAGCTTTCTTT. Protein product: CASPDRRQGVNTEAFF.

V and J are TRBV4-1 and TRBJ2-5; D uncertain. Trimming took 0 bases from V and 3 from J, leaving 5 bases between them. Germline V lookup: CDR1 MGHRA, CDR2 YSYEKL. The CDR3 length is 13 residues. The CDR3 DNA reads TGCGCCAGCAGCCAAGAGAGTGAAGAGACCCAGTACTTC. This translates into CASSQESEETQYF.

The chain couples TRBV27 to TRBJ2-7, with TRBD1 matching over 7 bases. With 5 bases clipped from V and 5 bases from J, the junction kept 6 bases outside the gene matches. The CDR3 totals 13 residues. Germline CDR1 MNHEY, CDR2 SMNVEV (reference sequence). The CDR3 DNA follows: TGTGCCAGCAGTGATAACAGGGGAGACGAGCAGTACTTC. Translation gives CASSDNRGDEQYF.

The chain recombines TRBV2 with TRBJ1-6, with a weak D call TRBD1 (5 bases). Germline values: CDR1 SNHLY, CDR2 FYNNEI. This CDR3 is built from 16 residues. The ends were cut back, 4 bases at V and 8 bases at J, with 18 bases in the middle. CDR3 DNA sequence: TGTGCCAGCAGTGGAGGCCGGGCGGCGGGGGATTCACCCCTCCACTTT. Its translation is CASSGGRAAGDSPLHF.

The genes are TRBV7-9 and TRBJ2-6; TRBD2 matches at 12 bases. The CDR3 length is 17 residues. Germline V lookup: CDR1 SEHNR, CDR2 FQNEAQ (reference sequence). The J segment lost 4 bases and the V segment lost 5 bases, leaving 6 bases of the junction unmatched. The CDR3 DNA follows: TGTGCCAGCAGCCCACTAGCGGGAGGACTGGGGGCCAACGTCCTGACTTTC. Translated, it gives CASSPLAGGLGANVLTF.

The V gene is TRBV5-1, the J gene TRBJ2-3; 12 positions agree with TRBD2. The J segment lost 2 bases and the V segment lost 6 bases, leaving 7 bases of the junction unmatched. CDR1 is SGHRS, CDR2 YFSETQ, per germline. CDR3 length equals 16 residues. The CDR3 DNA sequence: TGCGCCAGCAAAATACTAGCGGGAGGTTCCACAGATACGCAGTATTTT. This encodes CASKILAGGSTDTQYF.

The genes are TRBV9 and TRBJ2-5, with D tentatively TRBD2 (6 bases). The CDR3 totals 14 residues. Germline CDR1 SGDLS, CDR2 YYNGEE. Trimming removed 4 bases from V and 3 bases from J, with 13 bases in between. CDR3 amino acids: CASSTPVAEETQYF. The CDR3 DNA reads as TGTGCCAGCAGCACCCCGGTAGCGGAAGAGACCCAGTACTTC.

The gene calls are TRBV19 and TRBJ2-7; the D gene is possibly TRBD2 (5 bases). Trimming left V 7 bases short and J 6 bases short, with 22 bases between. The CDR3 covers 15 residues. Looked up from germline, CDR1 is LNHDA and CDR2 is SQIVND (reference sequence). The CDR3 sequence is CASKKAIRHRGEQYF. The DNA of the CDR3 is TGTGCCAGTAAAAAGGCCATAAGACATCGGGGCGAGCAGTACTTC.

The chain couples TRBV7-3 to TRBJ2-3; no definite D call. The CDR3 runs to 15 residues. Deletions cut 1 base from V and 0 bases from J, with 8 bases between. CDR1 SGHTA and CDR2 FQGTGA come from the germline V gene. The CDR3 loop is CASSLIGGSTDTQYF. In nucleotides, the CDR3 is TGTGCCAGCAGCTTAATTGGCGGCAGCACAGATACGCAGTATTTT. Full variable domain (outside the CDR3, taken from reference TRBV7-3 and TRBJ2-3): GAGVSQTPSNKVTEKGKYVELRCDPISGHTALYWYRQSLGQGPEFLIYFQGTGAADDSGLPNDRFFAVRPEGSVSTLKIQRTERGDSAVYLCASSLIGGSTDTQYFGPGTRLTVL.

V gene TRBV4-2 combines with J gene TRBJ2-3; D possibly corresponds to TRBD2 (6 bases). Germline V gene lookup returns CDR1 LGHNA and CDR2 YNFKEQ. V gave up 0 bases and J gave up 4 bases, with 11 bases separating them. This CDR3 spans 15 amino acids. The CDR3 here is CASSQDGSLPDTQYF. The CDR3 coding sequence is TGTGCCAGCAGCCAAGACGGGAGTTTACCAGATACGCAGTATTTT.

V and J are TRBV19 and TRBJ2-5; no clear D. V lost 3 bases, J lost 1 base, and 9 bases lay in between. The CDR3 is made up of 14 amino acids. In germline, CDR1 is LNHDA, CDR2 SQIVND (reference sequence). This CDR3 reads CASSIEAGQETQYF. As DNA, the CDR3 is TGTGCCAGTAGTATCGAGGCTGGCCAAGAGACCCAGTACTTC.

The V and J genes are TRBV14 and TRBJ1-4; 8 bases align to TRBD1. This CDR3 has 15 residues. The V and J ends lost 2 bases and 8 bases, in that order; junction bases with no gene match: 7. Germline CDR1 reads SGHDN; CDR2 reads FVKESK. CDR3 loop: CASSQTRGREEKLFF. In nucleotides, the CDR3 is TGTGCCAGCAGCCAAACCAGGGGGCGTGAGGAAAAACTGTTTTTT.

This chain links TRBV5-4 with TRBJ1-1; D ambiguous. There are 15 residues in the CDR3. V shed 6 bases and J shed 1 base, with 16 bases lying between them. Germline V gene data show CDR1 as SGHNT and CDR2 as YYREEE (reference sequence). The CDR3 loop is CASTFPGSGNTEAFF. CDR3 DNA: TGTGCCAGCACCTTCCCAGGCTCTGGGAACACTGAAGCTTTCTTT.

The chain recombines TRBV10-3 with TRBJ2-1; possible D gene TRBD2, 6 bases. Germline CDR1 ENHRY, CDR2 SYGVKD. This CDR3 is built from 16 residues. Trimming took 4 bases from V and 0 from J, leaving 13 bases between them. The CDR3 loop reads CAISASSVSSYNEQFF. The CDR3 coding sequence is TGTGCCATCAGTGCTTCTAGCGTCAGCTCCTACAATGAGCAGTTCTTC.

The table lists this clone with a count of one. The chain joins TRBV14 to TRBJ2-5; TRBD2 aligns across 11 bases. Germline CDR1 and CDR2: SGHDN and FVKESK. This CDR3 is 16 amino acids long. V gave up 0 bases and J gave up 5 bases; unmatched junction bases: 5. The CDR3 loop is CASSQDRLAGKETQYF. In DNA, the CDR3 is TGTGCCAGCAGCCAAGATAGACTAGCGGGAAAGGAGACCCAGTACTTC.

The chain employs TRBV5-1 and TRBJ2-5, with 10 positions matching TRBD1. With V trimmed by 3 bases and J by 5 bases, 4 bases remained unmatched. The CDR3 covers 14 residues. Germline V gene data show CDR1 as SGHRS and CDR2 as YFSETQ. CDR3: CASSWTGGRETQYF. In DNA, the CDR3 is TGCGCCAGCAGCTGGACAGGGGGGCGCGAGACCCAGTACTTC.

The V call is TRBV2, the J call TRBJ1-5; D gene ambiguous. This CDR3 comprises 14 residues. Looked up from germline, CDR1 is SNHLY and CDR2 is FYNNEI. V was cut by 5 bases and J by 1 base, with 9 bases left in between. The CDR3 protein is CASSPTYSNQPQHF. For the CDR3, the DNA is TGTGCCAGCAGTCCAACTTACAGCAATCAGCCCCAGCATTTT.

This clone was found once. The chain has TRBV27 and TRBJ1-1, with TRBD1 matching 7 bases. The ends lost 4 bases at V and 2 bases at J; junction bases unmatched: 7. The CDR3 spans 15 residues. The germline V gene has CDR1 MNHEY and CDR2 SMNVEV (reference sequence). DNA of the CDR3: TGTGCCAGCAGTTCCTTTACAGGGGCTAACACTGAAGCTTTCTTT. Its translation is CASSSFTGANTEAFF.

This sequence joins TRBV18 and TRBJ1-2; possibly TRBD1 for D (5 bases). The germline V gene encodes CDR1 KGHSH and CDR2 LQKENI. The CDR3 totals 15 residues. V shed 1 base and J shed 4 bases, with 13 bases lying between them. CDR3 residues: CASSPLRDVSYGYTF. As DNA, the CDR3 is TGTGCCAGCTCACCACTCAGGGATGTGAGCTATGGCTACACCTTC.

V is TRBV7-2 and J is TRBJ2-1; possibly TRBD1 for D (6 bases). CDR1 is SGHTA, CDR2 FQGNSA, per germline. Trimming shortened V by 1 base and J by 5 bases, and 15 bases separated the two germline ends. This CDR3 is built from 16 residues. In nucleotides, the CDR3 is TGTGCCAGCAGCTTAGTGACAGGCCCTTCAAACAATGAGCAGTTCTTC. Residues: CASSLVTGPSNNEQFF.

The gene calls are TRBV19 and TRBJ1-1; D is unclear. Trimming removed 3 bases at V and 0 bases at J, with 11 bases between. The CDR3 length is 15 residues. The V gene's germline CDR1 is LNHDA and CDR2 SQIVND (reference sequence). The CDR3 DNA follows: TGTGCCAGTAGTATCGCTTGGCAGGTGAACACTGAAGCTTTCTTT. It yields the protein CASSIAWQVNTEAFF.

Here the CDR3 reads CASSLFGTSGTSTDTQYF. CDR3 nucleotide sequence: TGTGCCAGCAGCTTATTCGGGACTAGCGGGACTAGCACAGATACGCAGTATTTT. V is TRBV7-3 and J is TRBJ2-3; 13 bases agree with TRBD2. With 2 bases clipped from V and 0 bases from J, the junction kept 5 bases outside the gene matches. Germline V lookup: CDR1 SGHTA, CDR2 FQGTGA. The CDR3 sequence is 18 residues long. Based on the CDR3 plus reference TRBV7-3 and TRBJ2-3, the full variable domain is GAGVSQTPSNKVTEKGKYVELRCDPISGHTALYWYRQSLGQGPEFLIYFQGTGAADDSGLPNDRFFAVRPEGSVSTLKIQRTERGDSAVYLCASSLFGTSGTSTDTQYFGPGTRLTVL.